These 27 T cell receptor beta chains originate from one sample sequenced in a study of T cell responses to AZD1222 COVID-19 vaccine. Produced via immunoSEQ multiplex PCR; TCRdb's table is partial and in-frame only. This table has around 99,000 clones, about 89% appearing once. Sequences were derived from peripheral blood, sampled on day 0 of AZD1222 vaccination. The receptors come from an adult in good health.

The chain joins TRBV7-3 to TRBJ2-7, with 11 bases matching TRBD1. Losses at the gene ends were 6 bases for V and 7 bases for J; bases not matched to a gene: 5. Germline V gene lookup returns CDR1 SGHTA and CDR2 FQGTGA. There are 13 residues in the CDR3. CDR3 DNA sequence: TGTGCCAGCAGTAAGGGACAGGGGGTGGAGCAGTACTTC. Its translation is CASSKGQGVEQYF.

This chain links TRBV19 with TRBJ2-1; D possibly corresponds to TRBD2 (5 bases). With 5 bases removed from V and 7 bases from J, the gap between germline ends came to 15 bases. CDR1 and CDR2 (germline): LNHDA, SQIVND (reference sequence). The CDR3 contains 14 residues. CDR3 region: CASSDDYIDNEQFF. In nucleotides, the CDR3 is TGTGCCAGTAGTGACGACTATATAGATAATGAGCAGTTCTTC.

The chain employs TRBV6-1 and TRBJ1-5, with TRBD1 matching 7 bases. CDR3 length: 15 amino acids. Germline V gives CDR1 MNHNS, CDR2 SASEGT. V dropped 1 base and J dropped 4; count of bases not matched to a gene: 4. CDR3 in amino acids: CASSEEGARNQPQHF. Written as DNA, the CDR3 is TGTGCCAGCAGTGAAGAGGGGGCCCGAAATCAGCCCCAGCATTTT.

The chain recombines TRBV15 with TRBJ2-1; D uncertain. V was clipped by 5 bases and J by 0 bases, with 11 bases between them. The CDR3 is 15 amino acids. Germline-derived CDR1 and CDR2 are LNHNV and YYDKDF (reference sequence). CDR3 coding DNA: TGTGCCACCAGCCCTGACCTCCTCTCCTACAATGAGCAGTTCTTC. Translated: CATSPDLLSYNEQFF.

This clone has only a few counts. The CDR3 region has the DNA TGTGCCAGCTCACCCGGGACAGGGGGATATAGCAATCAGCCCCAGCATTTT. Residues: CASSPGTGGYSNQPQHF. This chain joins TRBV18 and TRBJ1-5; 11 bases are shared with TRBD1. Trimming removed 3 bases from V and 0 bases from J; junction bases left unmatched: 4. CDR1 and CDR2 (germline): KGHSH, LQKENI. The CDR3 length is 17 residues. The full variable domain, with the rest looked up from reference TRBV18 and TRBJ1-5, is NAGVMQNPRHLVRRRGQEARLRCSPMKGHSHVYWYRQLPEEGLKFMVYLQKENIIDESGMPKERFSAEFPKEGPSILRIQQVVRGDSAAYFCASSPGTGGYSNQPQHFGDGTRLSIL.

This clone occurred a few times. The V and J genes are TRBV14 and TRBJ1-6, with D tentatively TRBD1 (6 bases). The CDR3 covers 13 residues. Trimming removed 2 bases at V and 11 bases at J, with 10 bases between. Germline V CDR1 and CDR2: SGHDN, FVKESK. CDR3 residues: CASSQQGWAPLHF. CDR3 nucleotide sequence: TGTGCCAGCAGCCAACAGGGGTGGGCACCCCTCCACTTT.

The gene calls are TRBV6-2 or TRBV6-3 and TRBJ1-1; weak D call: TRBD1 (5 bases). Germline V gives CDR1 MNHEY, CDR2 SVGEGT. Between the trimmed V and J ends, which lost 5 bases and 11 bases, there was a span of 15 bases. The CDR3 covers 12 residues. Here the CDR3 reads CASSRDRSGAFF. The CDR3 DNA follows: TGTGCCAGCAGTCGGGACCGCTCGGGCGCTTTCTTT.

This chain joins TRBV6-2 or TRBV6-3 and TRBJ1-5; D remains unclear. V shed 2 bases and J shed 2 bases, with 13 bases lying between them. CDR1 MNHEY and CDR2 SVGEGT come from the germline V gene. This CDR3 comprises 16 residues. In nucleotides, the CDR3 is TGTGCCAGCAGTTACGGAGGCGGCTGGGGCAATCAGCCCCAGCATTTT. Amino acids: CASSYGGGWGNQPQHF.

V is TRBV28 and J is TRBJ2-7; D not certain. The CDR3 spans 11 residues. Trimming pared 4 bases from V and 2 bases from J, leaving 3 bases between. Germline V gene data show CDR1 as MDHEN and CDR2 as SYDVKM. CDR3 residues: CASSYTYEQYF. The CDR3 coding sequence is TGTGCCAGCAGTTACACCTACGAGCAGTACTTC.

The rearrangement joins TRBV7-9 to TRBJ1-2; D is ambiguous. Between the trimmed V and J ends, which lost 1 base and 2 bases, there was a span of 8 bases. The germline V gene has CDR1 SEHNR and CDR2 FQNEAQ (reference sequence). The CDR3 runs 14 residues. CDR3 in amino acids: CASSLGPGNYGYTF. CDR3 sequence (DNA): TGTGCCAGCAGCTTAGGACCTGGAAACTATGGCTACACCTTC.

The chain has TRBV5-1 and TRBJ1-4; the D gene is possibly TRBD1 (6 bases). Trimming cost V 2 bases and J 8 bases, with 13 bases left between them. Germline CDR1 SGHRS, CDR2 YFSETQ. The CDR3 has 14 residues. The CDR3 sequence is CASSLGRGREKLFF. The CDR3 DNA follows: TGCGCCAGCAGCTTAGGCAGGGGAAGGGAAAAACTGTTTTTT.

V usage is TRBV28 and J usage is TRBJ1-1; D might be TRBD1 (5 bases). The length of the CDR3 is 13 residues. Deletions cut 11 bases from V and 1 base from J, with 14 bases between. Germline assignment: CDR1 MDHEN and CDR2 SYDVKM. CDR3 in DNA: TGTGCCGGAACCTCGACAGAGAACACTGAAGCTTTCTTT. This codes for CAGTSTENTEAFF.

The chain uses TRBV21-1 and TRBJ1-3. TRBV21-1 is assigned pseudogene status. The CDR3 is 16 residues long. The CDR3 DNA sequence: TGTGCCAGCAGCAATTTGGATGGGAGCTCTGGAAACACCATATATTTT. Its protein product is CASSNLDGSSGNTIYF.

The V call is TRBV19, the J call TRBJ1-4; tentative D call: TRBD1 (5 bases). The V end lost 6 bases, the J end lost 5 bases, and 16 bases lay between the germline ends. The CDR3 extends over 15 amino acids. Germline-derived CDR1 and CDR2 are LNHDA and SQIVND (reference sequence). CDR3 nucleotide sequence: TGTGCCAGTAGGCTTCGGGGACGGGAAAATGAAAAACTGTTTTTT. It codes for CASRLRGRENEKLFF.

V is TRBV5-6 and J is TRBJ1-2, with D possibly TRBD1 on 6 matching bases. CDR3 size: 15 residues. V lost 2 bases to trimming and J lost 6 bases, with 17 bases between them. Germline CDR1 SGHDT, CDR2 YYEEEE. The CDR3 sequence is CASSFNRVTQNGYTF. The CDR3 DNA reads as TGTGCCAGCAGCTTTAACAGGGTAACTCAGAATGGCTACACCTTC.

This clone has just one count. The V gene is TRBV15, the J gene TRBJ2-6; the D gene is possibly TRBD2 (7 bases). The ends were cut back, 0 bases at V and 0 bases at J, with 18 bases in the middle. This CDR3 is built from 20 residues. The germline CDR1 and CDR2 sequences are LNHNV and YYDKDF (reference sequence). The CDR3 sequence is CATSRDRGALRNSGANVLTF. The CDR3 DNA reads TGTGCCACCAGCAGAGATCGGGGGGCCCTGAGAAACTCTGGGGCCAACGTCCTGACTTTC.

This chain uses TRBV28 with TRBJ2-7; 9 bases fit TRBD2. After removal of 0 bases from V and 1 base from J, the junction contained 7 bases not matched to a gene. Germline CDR1 and CDR2: MDHEN and SYDVKM. The CDR3 has 17 residues. The CDR3 reads CASSLWGASGISYEQYF. DNA for the CDR3: TGTGCCAGCAGTTTATGGGGGGCTAGCGGGATTTCCTACGAGCAGTACTTC.

The chain employs TRBV28 and TRBJ2-5, with 8 bases aligning to TRBD1. The CDR3 is made up of 13 amino acids. The germline CDR1 and CDR2 sequences are MDHEN and SYDVKM. Trimming removed 8 bases from V and 0 bases from J; junction bases left unmatched: 2. CDR3 DNA sequence: TGTGCCAGCGGACAGGGTGACCAAGAGACCCAGTACTTC. Protein sequence: CASGQGDQETQYF.

The rearrangement links TRBV29-1 to TRBJ1-2; the D gene is possibly TRBD1 (5 bases). Germline lookup yields CDR1 SQVTM and CDR2 ANQGSEA. The CDR3 spans 11 residues. V was shortened by 4 bases and J by 7 bases, with 10 bases between the two germline ends. The CDR3 DNA sequence: TGCAGCGTTGGGGGGGACGCTGGCTACACCTTC. This gives the protein CSVGGDAGYTF.

This rearrangement joins TRBV9 to TRBJ2-3, with 11 positions matching TRBD2. Trimming took 0 bases from V and 5 from J; bases not matched to a gene: 11. This CDR3 is 18 amino acids long. Germline V lookup: CDR1 SGDLS, CDR2 YYNGEE. This CDR3 reads CASSVELGLAGGGDTQYF. The CDR3 coding sequence is TGTGCCAGCAGCGTAGAATTAGGGCTAGCGGGAGGAGGAGATACGCAGTATTTT.

The chain carries TRBV5-3 and TRBJ2-3; TRBD2 agrees at 8 bases. TRBV5-3 is identified as an open reading frame with a role that is uncertain. V was clipped by 3 bases and J by 4 bases; unmatched bases: 7. CDR3 length equals 15 residues. Here the CDR3 reads CARSSPGLDSDTQYF. CDR3 in DNA: TGTGCCAGAAGCTCCCCGGGACTAGATTCAGATACGCAGTATTTT.

The rearrangement uses TRBV27 and TRBJ2-6, with 11 bases matching TRBD1. Trimming at V came to 7 bases and at J to 11 bases, leaving 16 bases not matched to a gene. Germline CDR1 MNHEY, CDR2 SMNVEV (reference sequence). The CDR3 runs to 17 residues. The CDR3 sequence is CASTPRQRTGGGYVLTF. CDR3 coding DNA: TGTGCCAGCACCCCCCGACAGCGGACAGGGGGCGGGTACGTCCTGACTTTC.

CDR3 DNA: TGCGCCAGCAGCTTCGGGAACACTGAAGCTTTCTTT. This gives the protein CASSFGNTEAFF. The chain has TRBV5-1 and TRBJ1-1, with unresolved D. Per the germline V gene, CDR1 is SGHRS and CDR2 is YFSETQ. Deletions cut 2 bases from V and 1 base from J, with 3 bases between. This CDR3 contains 12 residues.

The chain couples TRBV4-3 to TRBJ2-7; no clear D gene. Trimming stripped 4 bases from V and 5 bases from J, with 3 bases between. Germline CDR1 and CDR2: LGHNA and YSLEER. The CDR3 runs to 10 residues. CDR3: CASSPNEQYF. CDR3 nucleotide sequence: TGCGCCAGCAGCCCGAACGAGCAGTACTTC.

This chain connects TRBV9 to TRBJ2-3; D is unresolved. V was shortened by 0 bases and J by 0 bases, with 11 bases between the two germline ends. The CDR3 covers 16 residues. Germline V gene sequence: CDR1 SGDLS, CDR2 YYNGEE. The CDR3 is CASSVGVDDSTDTQYF. The CDR3 DNA reads as TGTGCCAGCAGCGTAGGAGTAGACGATAGCACAGATACGCAGTATTTT. The whole variable domain, remainder taken from reference TRBV9 and TRBJ2-3, is DSGVTQTPKHLITATGQRVTLRCSPRSGDLSVYWYQQSLDQGLQFLIQYYNGEERAKGNILERFSAQQFPDLHSELNLSSLELGDSALYFCASSVGVDDSTDTQYFGPGTRLTVL.

The rearrangement joins TRBV7-3 to TRBJ2-2; D is possibly TRBD1 (6 bases). With 5 bases removed from V and 2 bases from J, the gap between germline ends came to 18 bases. The germline V gene encodes CDR1 SGHTA and CDR2 FQGTGA. The CDR3 totals 17 residues. In DNA form, the CDR3 reads TGTGCCAGCAGCCCGCTACCTGGGGGCGGAAACACCGGGGAGCTGTTTTTT. This sequence encodes CASSPLPGGGNTGELFF.

The chain carries TRBV7-3 and TRBJ2-2; 8 bases are shared with TRBD2. The CDR3 loop spans 17 amino acids. CDR1 SGHTA and CDR2 FQGTGA come from the germline V gene. After removal of 0 bases from V and 7 bases from J, the junction contained 10 bases not matched to a gene. CDR3 amino acids: CASSLTPAGGGGGELFF. Written as DNA, the CDR3 is TGTGCCAGCAGCTTAACGCCGGCGGGAGGTGGTGGCGGGGAGCTGTTTTTT.